These 27 T cell receptor beta chains share one sample of origin, sequenced in a study of T-cell memory formation after mild COVID-19. TCRdb recomputed calls from the 5' RACE reads with MiXCR, one row per CDR3 protein. Of 250,000 to 400,000 distinct CDR3 sequences listed, approximately 15% were seen once; the top ten hold around 23%. The specimen was PBMCs or a T cell subset sorted from them (not recorded which). Receptors were obtained from a man in his late teens or twenties who had mild COVID-19 (a few samples of this study predate the infection). Cell type and time point are not known.

V usage is TRBV3-1 and J usage is TRBJ1-1; no definite D call. CDR1 LGHDT and CDR2 YNNKEL come from the germline V gene (reference sequence). The CDR3 has 11 amino acids. V dropped 4 bases and J dropped 3 bases, with 3 bases sitting between them. Here the CDR3 DNA reads TGTGCCAGCAGCCGGCACACTGAAGCTTTCTTT. It encodes CASSRHTEAFF.

This clonotype was counted between two and nine times. The CDR3: CASSYGQTGDTQYF. DNA of the CDR3: TGTGCCAGCAGTTATGGACAGACAGGAGATACGCAGTATTTT. The gene calls are TRBV12-3 or TRBV12-4 and TRBJ2-3; D perhaps matches TRBD1 (6 bases). There are 14 residues in the CDR3. V lost 4 bases, J lost 5 bases, and 13 bases lay in between.

The chain has TRBV12-3 or TRBV12-4 and TRBJ1-1; D is undetermined. This CDR3 has 14 amino acids. V gave up 3 bases and J gave up 1 base, with 9 bases separating them. The CDR3 DNA reads as TGTGCCAGCAGTTTTATACACCCGAACACTGAAGCTTTCTTT. Protein sequence: CASSFIHPNTEAFF.

V gene TRBV20-1 combines with J gene TRBJ1-1; the match to TRBD1 covers 10 bases. Germline V gives CDR1 DFQATT, CDR2 SNEGSKA (reference sequence). The CDR3 is made up of 14 amino acids. V lost 3 bases, J lost 12 bases, and 13 bases stayed unmatched. This CDR3 reads CSASIGEAGQGTFF. The CDR3, as DNA: TGCAGTGCTAGCATCGGTGAAGCGGGACAGGGGACTTTCTTT.

This clonotype occurred a few times. The CDR3 region is CSVEGQGQGGGEQFF. The CDR3 DNA is TGCAGCGTTGAAGGCCAGGGACAGGGAGGTGGTGAGCAGTTCTTC. V usage is TRBV29-1 and J usage is TRBJ2-1; 9 positions match TRBD1. The CDR3 consists of 15 residues. The J segment lost 9 bases and the V segment lost 1 base, leaving 10 bases of the junction unmatched. Germline V CDR1 and CDR2: SQVTM, ANQGSEA.

The gene calls are TRBV7-9 and TRBJ2-1; 7 positions agree with TRBD1. The V gene's germline CDR1 is SEHNR and CDR2 FQNEAQ (reference sequence). CDR3 size: 18 residues. V shed 5 bases and J 3 bases; nucleotides not matched to a gene: 16. CDR3 sequence reads: CASSPVGERGPLYNEQFF. The CDR3 nucleotides read TGTGCCAGCAGCCCAGTAGGGGAGAGGGGGCCCCTCTACAATGAGCAGTTCTTC.

This clonotype showed up just a few times. The chain is built from TRBV5-6 and TRBJ1-1, with 7 bases matching TRBD1. This CDR3 is 14 amino acids long. Germline V gene sequence: CDR1 SGHDT, CDR2 YYEEEE. With V trimmed by 6 bases and J by 0 bases, 5 bases remained unmatched. In DNA form, the CDR3 reads TGTGCCAGCACCCAGGGGACAGTGAACACTGAAGCTTTCTTT. It is translated as CASTQGTVNTEAFF. The full variable domain, its missing parts supplied by reference TRBV5-6 and TRBJ1-1, is DAGVTQSPTHLIKTRGQQVTLRCSPKSGHDTVSWYQQALGQGPQFIFQYYEEEERQRGNFPDRFSGHQFPNYSSELNVNALLLGDSALYLCASTQGTVNTEAFFGQGTRLTVV.

In this sample, this clonotype turned up a few times. The chain is built from TRBV7-3 and TRBJ2-3; 10 bases are shared with TRBD2. The CDR3 contains 16 residues. J was trimmed by 2 bases and V by 5 bases; bases with no gene match: 7. CDR1 is SGHTA and CDR2 is FQGTGA in the germline V gene. This chain's CDR3 is CASSPQAGGYTDTQYF. The CDR3 DNA sequence: TGTGCCAGCAGCCCGCAAGCGGGGGGGTACACAGATACGCAGTATTTT.

This clonotype was detected ten times or more. The chain recombines TRBV7-2 with TRBJ2-5, with D perhaps given as TRBD1 or TRBD2 (6 bases each). CDR3 length: 16 amino acids. Per the germline V gene, CDR1 is SGHTA and CDR2 is FQGNSA. The V gene lost 3 bases and the J gene lost 2 bases, with 16 bases spanning the gap. The CDR3 region is CASSFNGGRKQETQYF. In DNA, the CDR3 is TGTGCCAGCAGCTTTAATGGGGGGCGGAAACAAGAGACCCAGTACTTC.

The gene calls are TRBV5-1 and TRBJ2-5, with D hard to call. The V gene lost 1 base and the J gene lost 1 base, with 5 bases spanning the gap. Germline loops: CDR1 SGHRS, CDR2 YFSETQ. The CDR3 sequence is 13 residues long. This chain's CDR3 is CASSLYIQETQYF. Here the CDR3 DNA reads TGCGCCAGCAGCTTGTACATCCAAGAGACCCAGTACTTC.

This clonotype came up a few times. The gene calls are TRBV3-1 and TRBJ1-1, with D perhaps matching TRBD1 (6 bases). The V and J ends lost 0 bases and 10 bases respectively, with 12 bases between them. CDR1 and CDR2 (germline): LGHDT, YNNKEL (reference sequence). CDR3 size: 13 residues. CDR3 region: CASSQEGARGAFF. CDR3 DNA: TGTGCCAGCAGCCAAGAGGGGGCCAGAGGAGCTTTCTTT.

This clonotype was seen only a few times. The rearrangement joins TRBV7-9 to TRBJ2-5; D perhaps matches TRBD2 (7 bases). The CDR3 contains 16 residues. V lost 1 base and J 5 bases, leaving 17 bases between the germline ends. The germline V gene has CDR1 SEHNR and CDR2 FQNEAQ (reference sequence). CDR3 DNA sequence: TGTGCCAGCAGCTTAGGTCGTGAGGGGGGGCGGGAGACCCAGTACTTC. Residues: CASSLGREGGRETQYF.

This rearrangement joins TRBV4-1 to TRBJ1-1; D gene unclear. V was trimmed by 3 bases and J by 1 base, leaving 12 bases between them. Germline V lookup: CDR1 MGHRA, CDR2 YSYEKL. The CDR3 covers 15 residues. CDR3 sequence: CASSHDYSSNTEAFF. The DNA for the CDR3 is TGCGCCAGCAGCCACGATTACTCTTCGAACACTGAAGCTTTCTTT.

This clonotype has a handful of counts. V gene TRBV7-6 combines with J gene TRBJ2-3; tentatively, D is TRBD2 (6 bases). CDR1 and CDR2 (germline): SGHVS, FNYEAQ. Trimming cost V 5 bases and J 6 bases, with 12 bases left between them. This CDR3 is built from 13 residues. CDR3 sequence: CASSTLARDTQYF. CDR3 coding DNA: TGTGCCAGCAGCACACTAGCCCGGGATACGCAGTATTTT.

The chain couples TRBV7-2 to TRBJ2-5; D may match TRBD1 or TRBD2 (5 bases each). In germline, CDR1 is SGHTA, CDR2 FQGNSA. The CDR3 covers 12 residues. Trimming pared 5 bases from V and 5 bases from J, leaving 9 bases between. CDR3 sequence reads: CASSRDAETQYF. As DNA, the CDR3 is TGTGCCAGCAGCCGGGACGCGGAGACCCAGTACTTC.

J is TRBJ2-5 and V is TRBV5-4; no definite D call. CDR1 and CDR2 (germline): SGHNT, YYREEE (reference sequence). The V and J ends lost 0 bases and 1 base respectively, with 16 bases between them. The length of the CDR3 is 17 residues. In DNA, the CDR3 is TGTGCCAGCAGCTTGGGGACCTACTCAAACAGCCAAGAGACCCAGTACTTC. It encodes CASSLGTYSNSQETQYF.

The chain recombines TRBV7-9 with TRBJ1-5; TRBD1 might be the D (6 bases). Germline lookup yields CDR1 SEHNR and CDR2 FQNEAQ (reference sequence). The V end lost 4 bases, the J end lost 1 base, and 20 bases lay between the germline ends. The length of the CDR3 is 18 residues. CDR3 nucleotide sequence: TGTGCCAGCAGCTCCCCCGCGGGGGGCCAGGGCAGCAATCAGCCCCAGCATTTT. This sequence encodes CASSSPAGGQGSNQPQHF.

This clonotype was seen more than once but under ten times. The V and J genes are TRBV5-4 and TRBJ2-2; D is ambiguous. The CDR3 consists of 15 residues. The germline CDR1 and CDR2 sequences are SGHNT and YYREEE (reference sequence). V dropped 0 bases and J dropped 5 bases, with 11 bases sitting between them. CDR3 in amino acids: CASSLEGLGTGELFF. In DNA form, the CDR3 reads TGTGCCAGCAGCTTGGAAGGTTTGGGAACCGGGGAGCTGTTTTTT.

This chain joins TRBV7-3 and TRBJ2-2, with 10 bases lining up with TRBD2. The junction had 6 bases not matched to a gene; V was cut back by 3 bases and J by 5 bases. The CDR3 length is 16 residues. CDR1 is SGHTA and CDR2 is FQGTGA in the germline V gene. The CDR3 spells CASSFLAGGWTGELFF. As DNA, the CDR3 is TGTGCCAGCAGCTTTTTAGCGGGGGGCTGGACCGGGGAGCTGTTTTTT.

In this sample, this clonotype turned up many times. This chain joins TRBV7-3 and TRBJ2-3, with D unresolved. CDR3 size: 14 residues. Trimming removed 1 base from V and 1 base from J, with 6 bases in between. Per germline, CDR1 SGHTA and CDR2 FQGTGA. Here the CDR3 reads CASSLMLGTDTQYF. The CDR3 DNA follows: TGTGCCAGCAGCTTAATGCTAGGCACAGATACGCAGTATTTT.

This clonotype was detected a few times. The CDR3 protein is CASSSGDTDTQYF. CDR3 sequence (DNA): TGTGCCAGCAGTTCAGGGGATACAGATACGCAGTATTTT. This chain uses TRBV6-5 with TRBJ2-3; a weak D match, TRBD1 (6 bases). Between the trimmed V and J ends, which lost 4 bases and 3 bases, there was a span of 8 bases. The germline gives CDR1 MNHEY, CDR2 SVGAGI. The CDR3 consists of 13 residues.

This clonotype was observed a few times. The gene calls are TRBV12-3 or TRBV12-4 and TRBJ1-1; 7 nucleotides match TRBD1. With 2 bases clipped from V and 4 bases from J, the junction kept 4 bases outside the gene matches. CDR3 size: 14 residues. The CDR3 region is CASSLPDRATEAFF. The CDR3 bases are TGTGCCAGCAGTTTACCCGACAGGGCCACTGAAGCTTTCTTT.

This clonotype was seen only a few times. This chain uses TRBV6-2 or TRBV6-3 with TRBJ1-5; D remains unclear. Germline loops: CDR1 MNHEY, CDR2 SVGEGT. V lost 6 bases to trimming and J lost 9 bases, with 15 bases between them. The length of the CDR3 is 13 residues. In DNA, the CDR3 is TGTGCCAGCAGCGTCGACGGGGTTGTGCCCCAGCATTTT. It codes for CASSVDGVVPQHF.

This clonotype was recorded a few times. The chain recombines TRBV7-2 with TRBJ1-1; 7 nucleotides line up with TRBD1. Trimming removed 0 bases from V and 6 bases from J; junction bases left unmatched: 4. The CDR3 is 14 residues long. The germline gives CDR1 SGHTA, CDR2 FQGNSA. CDR3 sequence (DNA): TGTGCCAGCAGCTTAGCCCACAGGGGTTCTGAAGCTTTCTTT. This gives the protein CASSLAHRGSEAFF.

The gene calls are TRBV5-1 and TRBJ2-3; 8 nucleotides agree with TRBD2. The CDR3 consists of 16 residues. Germline CDR1 reads SGHRS; CDR2 reads YFSETQ. V was clipped by 0 bases and J by 5 bases; unmatched bases: 8. This chain's CDR3 is CASSLDAGGDGDTQYF. In DNA, the CDR3 is TGCGCCAGCAGCTTGGATGCGGGGGGCGATGGAGATACGCAGTATTTT.

This clonotype has at least ten counts. The chain has TRBV11-2 and TRBJ2-7; perhaps D is TRBD1 or TRBD2 (5 bases each). The CDR3 covers 15 residues. CDR1 is SGHAT and CDR2 is FQNNGV in the germline V gene. V dropped 1 base and J dropped 3 bases, with 13 bases sitting between them. As DNA, the CDR3 is TGTGCCAGCAGCTTAGGGCCTTCGGGGCACTACGAGCAGTACTTC. It specifies CASSLGPSGHYEQYF.

The rearrangement joins TRBV23-1 to TRBJ2-5; possibly TRBD1 for D (6 bases). TRBV23-1 qualifies as an ORF whose function is uncertain. This CDR3 region has 15 residues. Deletions cut 4 bases from V and 1 base from J, with 13 bases between. Here the CDR3 reads CASSLQQGRQETQYF. Written as DNA, the CDR3 is TGCGCCAGCAGTCTCCAACAGGGACGCCAAGAGACCCAGTACTTC.